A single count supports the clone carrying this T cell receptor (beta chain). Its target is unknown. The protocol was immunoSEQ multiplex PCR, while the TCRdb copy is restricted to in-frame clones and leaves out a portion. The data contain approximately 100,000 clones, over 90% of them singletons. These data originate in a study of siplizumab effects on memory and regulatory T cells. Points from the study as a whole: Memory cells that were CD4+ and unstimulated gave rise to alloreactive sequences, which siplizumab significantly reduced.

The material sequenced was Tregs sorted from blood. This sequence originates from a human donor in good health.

This CDR3 reads CASSRGQGHEQYF. CDR3 DNA sequence: TGTGCCAGCAGCCGCGGACAGGGGCACGAGCAGTACTTC. The chain combines TRBV16 with TRBJ2-7, with 9 positions matching TRBD1. Trimming took 4 bases from V and 5 from J; bases not matched to a gene: 3. The CDR3 is 13 residues long. The germline V gene has CDR1 KGHSY and CDR2 FQNENV. The variable domain in full, completed from reference TRBV16 and TRBJ2-7, reads GEEVAQTPKHLVRGEGQKAKLYCAPIKGHSYVFWYQQVLKNEFKFLISFQNENVFDETGMPKERFSAKCLPNSPCSLEIQATKLEDSAVYFCASSRGQGHEQYFGPGTRLTVT.